One and the same sample provided the 29 T cell receptor beta chains below, sequenced in a study of tumor-infiltrating lymphocytes in primary liver carcinoma. Blood RNA originated from unsorted whole blood, with germline DNA additionally extracted. With around 450 ng total RNA as template and a constant-region primer, TCR beta cDNA was made. Generation of the TCR beta libraries relied on three nested multiplex PCR rounds using slightly modified ARM-PCR. It was with TRBV1-TRBV30 forward primers and a C-beta reverse primer that the first two PCR rounds were run, at roughly 10 cycles each. TCRdb analysed the multiplex PCR reads with MiXCR anew, one entry per CDR3 protein. The data contain around 330,000 distinct CDR3 sequences, about 60% of them seen just once; the ten biggest clones take up roughly 9%. The sequencing sample was made of peripheral blood. Receptors originate from a man aged 40-49 years with primary liver carcinoma and hepatitis B virus infection.

Remarks on this clonotype: Germline is not matched at one junction end, which may reflect a read error. The chain has TRBV6-1 and TRBJ2-6; D is uncertain. The CDR3 totals 17 residues. Germline V gene lookup returns CDR1 MNHNS and CDR2 SASEGT. The CDR3 region is CANSEALRVGGANVLTF. The DNA for the CDR3 is TGTGCCAACAGTGAAGCGCTTCGGGTGGGGGGGGCCAACGTCCTGACTTTC.

For this clonotype: A read error may be the cause here, since a much bigger clone is one base away. The chain has TRBV6-6 and TRBJ2-4; either TRBD1 or TRBD2 may supply D (8 bases each). Germline CDR1 and CDR2: MNHNY and SVGAGI (reference sequence). Trimming removed 5 bases from V and 8 bases from J, with 31 bases in between. The length of the CDR3 is 19 residues. As DNA, the CDR3 is TGTGCCAGCAGTGGAGACAGGGGACTAGTGGGAGGGGGGTCGTACATTCAGTACTTC. Translating gives CASSGDRGLVGGGSYIQYF.

In the case of this clonotype: The junction shows a germline mismatch at one end, possibly a read error. V and J are TRBV11-2 and TRBJ2-1, with 7 bases that match TRBD2. This CDR3 is built from 14 residues. Per germline, CDR1 SGHAT and CDR2 FQNNGV. In DNA, the CDR3 is TGTGCCGGCAGCTTAGGTGGGGGGGGTCTTGGGCAGTTCTTC. The encoded protein is CAGSLGGGGLGQFF.

Details on this clonotype: A read error is possible here, since a much larger clone lies one base away. The gene calls are TRBV5-5 and TRBJ2-5; 9 bases align to TRBD1. The J segment lost 4 bases and the V segment lost 9 bases, leaving 10 bases of the junction unmatched. The CDR3 is 14 residues long. Germline V CDR1 and CDR2: SGHKS, YYEKEE (reference sequence). CDR3 loop: CANSTQGALETQYF. The DNA for the CDR3 is TGTGCCAACAGTACACAGGGGGCACTAGAGACCCAGTACTTC.

This clonotype appeared once. A much larger clone sits a single nucleotide away, making a read error possible. The chain uses TRBV5-4 and TRBJ2-7; 7 nucleotides align to TRBD2. This CDR3 is built from 15 residues. The V segment lost 1 base and the J segment 9 bases; nucleotides outside the gene matches: 13. Germline V CDR1 and CDR2: SGHNT, YYREEE (reference sequence). The CDR3 spells CASSLTGLVMGGQYF. In DNA, the CDR3 is TGTGCCAGCAGCTTGACAGGACTAGTAATGGGCGGGCAGTACTTC.

A word on this clonotype: This sequence may be a read error, since a much larger clone differs from it by one base. J is TRBJ2-7 and V is TRBV10-3; D is possibly TRBD1 (6 bases). CDR1 and CDR2 from the germline V gene are ENHRY and SYGVKD. Trimming cost V 10 bases and J 0 bases, with 10 bases left between them. The CDR3 spans 12 residues. The CDR3 nucleotides read TGTGCCACGGGGACAAACTCCTACGAGCAGTACTTC. Its protein product is CATGTNSYEQYF.

This chain joins TRBV7-9 and TRBJ2-1, with 7 bases that match TRBD2. The CDR3 sequence is 12 residues long. Germline V CDR1 and CDR2: SEHNR, FQNEAQ (reference sequence). V shed 8 bases and J 2 bases; nucleotides not matched to a gene: 0. In DNA, the CDR3 is TGTGCCAGCGGGGGGGCCTACAATGAGCAGTTCTTC. Residues: CASGGAYNEQFF.

V and J are TRBV5-4 and TRBJ1-6; D is ambiguous. Germline V lookup: CDR1 SGHNT, CDR2 YYREEE (reference sequence). V was cut by 5 bases and J by 5 bases, with 11 bases left in between. The CDR3 contains 14 residues. CDR3: CASSRAPDNSPLHF. DNA for the CDR3: TGTGCCAGCAGTCGGGCACCCGATAATTCACCCCTCCACTTT.

This rearrangement joins TRBV24-1 to TRBJ2-3, with 8 nucleotides matching TRBD2. V shed 3 bases and J 0 bases; nucleotides not matched to a gene: 13. Looked up from germline, CDR1 is KGHDR and CDR2 is SFDVKD. CDR3 length: 19 residues. The CDR3 spells CATSDPGWASGPSTDTQYF. CDR3 in DNA: TGTGCCACCAGTGATCCTGGCTGGGCTAGCGGGCCTAGCACAGATACGCAGTATTTT.

V is TRBV6-2 or TRBV6-3 and J is TRBJ2-1; D may be TRBD1 (5 bases). Germline V CDR1 and CDR2: MNHEY, SVGEGT. Trimming took 8 bases from V and 2 from J, leaving 19 bases between them. This CDR3 is 16 amino acids long. The DNA of the CDR3 is TGTGCCAGCGGCACCGCGGTGGGGCTTCCCTACAATGAGCAGTTCTTC. The encoded protein is CASGTAVGLPYNEQFF.

A remark on this clonotype: A read error is possible here, since a much larger clone lies one base away. The chain has TRBV6-1 and TRBJ2-4; D possibly corresponds to TRBD1 (5 bases). Trimming cost V 7 bases and J 0 bases, with 16 bases left between them. CDR1 MNHNS and CDR2 SASEGT come from the germline V gene. The CDR3 length is 16 residues. This CDR3 is CASTRSRALAKNIQYF. Written as DNA, the CDR3 is TGTGCCAGCACGCGCAGCAGGGCTCTAGCCAAAAACATTCAGTACTTC.

This clonotype was observed at least ten times. The chain joins TRBV24-1 to TRBJ1-4, with a possible D match to TRBD1 (6 bases). The CDR3 contains 16 residues. CDR1 is KGHDR, CDR2 SFDVKD, per germline. V lost 4 bases to trimming and J lost 8 bases, with 19 bases between them. CDR3 protein: CATSDPDRSGREKLFF. In DNA, the CDR3 is TGTGCCACCAGTGACCCCGACAGGAGCGGGAGGGAAAAACTGTTTTTT.

V is TRBV12-3 or TRBV12-4 and J is TRBJ2-5; TRBD1 matches at 7 bases. The CDR3 covers 12 residues. The junction had 8 bases not matched to a gene; V was cut back by 7 bases and J by 9 bases. The CDR3 spells CASTPGQGAQYF. The CDR3 bases are TGTGCCAGCACCCCCGGCCAGGGGGCCCAGTACTTC.

This clonotype was picked up many times. V is TRBV4-3 and J is TRBJ2-5; D is undetermined. V gave up 0 bases and J gave up 5 bases, with 10 bases separating them. The germline gives CDR1 LGHNA, CDR2 YSLEER. This CDR3 has 14 amino acids. For the CDR3, the DNA is TGCGCCAGCAGCCAAGATTTAATAATGGAGACCCAGTACTTC. Protein: CASSQDLIMETQYF.

As regards this clonotype: One end of the junction does not line up with germline, which may come from a read error. The V and J genes are TRBV12-3 or TRBV12-4 and TRBJ2-1, with TRBD1 matching over 9 bases. This CDR3 region has 15 residues. CDR3 in amino acids: CVSSLGQGDVNEQFF. As DNA, the CDR3 is TGTGTCAGCAGTTTGGGACAGGGAGATGTTAATGAGCAGTTCTTT.

The DNA of the CDR3 is TGTGCCAGCAGCTTCAGGCCGGGTGACTCCTACGAGCAGTACTTC. Amino acid sequence: CASSFRPGDSYEQYF. The genes are TRBV7-8 and TRBJ2-7; D is unresolved. Germline V CDR1 and CDR2: SGHVS, FQNEAQ. This CDR3 has 15 residues. V was cut by 3 bases and J by 0 bases, with 12 bases left in between.

This chain links TRBV2 with TRBJ2-4, with 8 bases aligning to TRBD1. V was pared by 6 bases and J by 8 bases, with 6 bases of the junction left unmatched. From germline, CDR1 is SNHLY and CDR2 FYNNEI. The CDR3 is 13 amino acids. CDR3 residues: CASRTGGGDIQYF. DNA of the CDR3: TGTGCCAGCAGAACAGGGGGTGGGGACATTCAGTACTTC. Using reference TRBV2 and TRBJ2-4 for the parts outside the CDR3, the full variable domain is EPEVTQTPSHQVTQMGQEVILRCVPISNHLYFYWYRQILGQKVEFLVSFYNNEISEKSEIFDDQFSVERPDGSNFTLKIRSTKLEDSAMYFCASRTGGGDIQYFGAGTRLSVL.

Turning to this clonotype: At one boundary the junction diverges from the germline segment, which might be a read error. The chain's CDR3 is CSALLDLNTEAFF. The CDR3 nucleotides are TGCAGCGCCCTACTAGACCTGAACACTGAGGCTTTCTTT. The chain uses TRBV29-1 and TRBJ1-1; unclear D gene. CDR3 length: 13 residues. Germline V gene lookup returns CDR1 SQVTM and CDR2 ANQGSEA.

About this clonotype: Just one base apart from a much larger clone, this may be a read error. The CDR3 bases are TGTGCCATCAGTGAGTCGCAGGGAAGTGAAGCTTTCTTT. Protein product: CAISESQGSEAFF. This chain joins TRBV10-3 and TRBJ1-1; D might be TRBD1 (5 bases). Per the germline V gene, CDR1 is ENHRY and CDR2 is SYGVKD. There are 13 residues in the CDR3. V was clipped by 0 bases and J by 7 bases, with 9 bases between them.

Comment on this clonotype: Sequence at one end of the junction differs from germline and may be a read error. The chain couples TRBV5-6 to TRBJ2-2; 8 bases align to TRBD2. This CDR3 region has 16 residues. CDR1 SGHDT and CDR2 YYEEEE come from the germline V gene. The CDR3 bases are TGTGTCAGCAGCTTGGTAGCGGGACTTTTCACCGGGGAGCTGTTTTTT. It encodes CVSSLVAGLFTGELFF. Looking up the rest from reference TRBV5-6 and TRBJ2-2 gives the full variable domain: DAGVTQSPTHLIKTRGQQVTLRCSPKSGHDTVSWYQQALGQGPQFIFQYYEEEERQRGNFPDRFSGHQFPNYSSELNVNALLLGDSALYLCVSSLVAGLFTGELFFGEGSRLTVL.

The genes are TRBV4-2 and TRBJ2-1, with D unresolved. Trimming removed 6 bases from V and 9 bases from J, with 21 bases in between. Germline CDR1 LGHNA, CDR2 YNFKEQ. The CDR3 spans 15 residues. In DNA, the CDR3 is TGTGCCAGCAGGGCCTTTGGCGATTCAAACGGTGAGCAGTTCTTC. Protein sequence: CASRAFGDSNGEQFF.

Remarks on this clonotype: A much larger clone sits a single nucleotide away, making a read error possible. This chain uses TRBV12-3 or TRBV12-4 with TRBJ1-6, with D perhaps TRBD1 (5 bases). This CDR3 has 15 amino acids. The CDR3 DNA sequence: TGTGCCAGCAGTTTAAGGGGCGCGGATAATCCACCCCTCCACTTT. Translating it yields CASSLRGADNPPLHF.

About this clonotype: Being one base from a much bigger clone, this may be a read error. CDR3 amino acids: CASSLRTWSDTQYF. The CDR3 DNA follows: TGTGCCAGCAGTCTAAGGACATGGTCAGATACGCAGTATTTT. V usage is TRBV6-5 and J usage is TRBJ2-3, with D tentatively TRBD1 (5 bases). CDR3 length: 14 residues. Germline V gene sequence: CDR1 MNHEY, CDR2 SVGAGI. Trimming shortened V by 5 bases and J by 4 bases, and 13 bases separated the two germline ends.

This clonotype was counted at least ten times. The chain couples TRBV5-5 to TRBJ2-2; no clear D gene. The CDR3 loop spans 14 amino acids. Trimming removed 1 base from V and 1 base from J, with 5 bases in between. Germline CDR1 SGHKS, CDR2 YYEKEE (reference sequence). Here the CDR3 reads CASSLQLNTGELFF. The CDR3 DNA follows: TGTGCCAGCAGCTTGCAGCTGAACACCGGGGAGCTGTTTTTT. Full variable domain (outside the CDR3, taken from reference TRBV5-5 and TRBJ2-2): DAGVTQSPTHLIKTRGQQVTLRCSPISGHKSVSWYQQVLGQGPQFIFQYYEKEERGRGNFPDRFSARQFPNYSSELNVNALLLGDSALYLCASSLQLNTGELFFGEGSRLTVL.

Concerning this clonotype: One junction end disagrees with the germline gene, perhaps due to a read error. The V call is TRBV11-2, the J call TRBJ2-1; 13 bases agree with TRBD2. This CDR3 is built from 17 residues. The V gene's germline CDR1 is SGHAT and CDR2 FQNNGV. CDR3 nucleotides: TGTGCCACCAGCGAGTTTTCGGGACTAGCGGGGTTCAATGAGCAGCTCTTC. Encoded protein: CATSEFSGLAGFNEQLF.

As concerns this clonotype: A read error may account for a junction end that differs from germline. The chain uses TRBV12-3 or TRBV12-4 and TRBJ2-5; 7 positions agree with TRBD1. The CDR3 contains 15 residues. The CDR3 reads CANSQGERGQETQYF. Here the CDR3 DNA reads TGTGCCAACAGTCAGGGGGAGAGGGGGCAAGAGACCCAGTACTTC.

J is TRBJ1-5 and V is TRBV28, with D unresolved. CDR3 length: 14 amino acids. V was shortened by 6 bases and J by 3 bases, with 12 bases between the two germline ends. Germline V lookup: CDR1 MDHEN, CDR2 SYDVKM. CDR3 protein: CASRRKANNQPQHF. The CDR3 DNA reads TGTGCCAGCAGGAGGAAAGCGAACAATCAGCCCCAGCATTTT.

Worth noting for this clonotype: A read error may be the cause here, since a much bigger clone is one base away. This chain links TRBV6-2 or TRBV6-3 with TRBJ2-7; D might be TRBD2 (6 bases). Per germline, CDR1 MNHEY and CDR2 SVGEGT. This CDR3 has 13 residues. The CDR3 nucleotides are TGTACCAGCAGTTACGTTAGCGGATACGAGCAGTACTTC. Its protein is CTSSYVSGYEQYF.

Comment on this clonotype: In this CDR3 the conserved last residue, phenylalanine or tryptophan, is missing, so a read error is likely. The genes are TRBV5-1 and TRBJ2-7; a weak D match, TRBD2 (6 bases). Trimming stripped 2 bases from V and 3 bases from J, with 12 bases between. Germline CDR1 reads SGHRS; CDR2 reads YFSETQ. CDR3 length: 14 residues. The CDR3 loop is CASSFTGGSYEQYL. In DNA form, the CDR3 reads TGCGCCAGCAGCTTTACTGGGGGGAGCTACGAGCAGTACTTA.